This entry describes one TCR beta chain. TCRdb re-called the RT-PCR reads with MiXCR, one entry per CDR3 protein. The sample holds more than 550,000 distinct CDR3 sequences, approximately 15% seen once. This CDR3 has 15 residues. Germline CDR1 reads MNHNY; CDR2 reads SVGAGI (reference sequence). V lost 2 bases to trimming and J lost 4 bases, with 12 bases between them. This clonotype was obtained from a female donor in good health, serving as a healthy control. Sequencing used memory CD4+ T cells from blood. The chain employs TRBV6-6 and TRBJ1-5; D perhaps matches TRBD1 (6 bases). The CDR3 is CASSYEVQGNQPQHF. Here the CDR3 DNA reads TGTGCCAGCAGTTACGAGGTTCAGGGGAATCAGCCCCAGCATTTT.